This is a list of T cell receptor beta chains from one sample in a study of blood T cell repertoires in COVID-19. Using immunoSEQ multiplex PCR, the repertoire was profiled, and TCRdb retains in-frame clones only, with some absent. The sample contains nearly 350,000 clones, 90% to 95% of which appear only once. The specimen sequenced was peripheral blood. The receptors originated from a woman aged 18 to 35 who had recovered from COVID-19. The CDR3 runs from the conserved cysteine through the conserved F or W. Fields, in order: D gene, V gene, J gene, clone size, CDR3 protein, CDR3 DNA. A D gene is named only where the DNA matches it firmly. Clone sizes are given selectively: once, few, many, or a class where the clone is expanded.

TRBD2	TRBV15	TRBJ2-1	NA	CATSRGLAGLNEQFF	TGTGCCACCAGCAGAGGGCTAGCGGGCCTCAATGAGCAGTTCTTC
TRBD2	TRBV27	TRBJ2-5	NA	CASSPGLAGKKTQYF	TGTGCCAGCAGTCCGGGACTAGCGGGAAAAAAGACCCAGTACTTC
NA	TRBV2	TRBJ2-3	NA	CASGRKLNSSTDTQYF	TGTGCCAGCGGGAGGAAACTGAACTCTAGCACAGATACGCAGTATTTT
NA	TRBV24-1	TRBJ2-3	NA	CATSVSDTQYF	TGTGCCACCAGTGTATCAGATACGCAGTATTTT
NA	TRBV18	TRBJ1-2	NA	CASSPGSGRDYGYTF	TGTGCCAGCTCACCAGGGTCCGGGAGGGACTATGGCTACACCTTC
TRBD2	TRBV13	TRBJ2-3	NA	CASSPFRSGRASDTQYF	TGTGCCAGCAGCCCCTTCCGTAGCGGGAGGGCCTCGGATACGCAGTATTTT
NA	TRBV6-2/TRBV6-3	TRBJ1-2	NA	CASSYLGKSWGYTF	TGTGCCAGCAGTTATCTGGGCAAGTCGTGGGGCTACACCTTC
TRBD1	TRBV14	TRBJ1-2	NA	CASSLNQGGGGYTF	TGTGCCAGCAGCCTCAACCAGGGGGGCGGTGGCTACACCTTC
NA	TRBV18	TRBJ1-1	NA	CASSPGGHLTEAFF	TGTGCCAGCTCACCCGGGGGGCACCTCACTGAAGCTTTCTTT
NA	TRBV19	TRBJ1-2	NA	CASSNGGPHTF	TGTGCCAGTAGTAACGGTGGGCCACACACCTTC
NA	TRBV6-2/TRBV6-3	TRBJ2-5	once	CARRRAGYQETQYF	TGTGCCCGCCGCCGGGCAGGGTACCAAGAGACCCAGTACTTC
TRBD1	TRBV5-1	TRBJ1-1	NA	CASSPATGVNTEAFF	TGCGCCAGCAGCCCCGCGACAGGGGTGAACACTGAAGCTTTCTTT
TRBD2	TRBV11-3	TRBJ2-1	once	CASSLWTRSSYNEQFF	TGTGCCAGCAGCTTGTGGACTAGAAGCTCCTACAATGAGCAGTTCTTC
NA	TRBV9	TRBJ1-4	few	CASSVSGVATNEKLFF	TGTGCCAGCAGCGTCTCAGGGGTGGCAACTAATGAAAAACTGTTTTTT
NA	TRBV6-5	TRBJ1-1	NA	CASSYRVGEGHREAFF	TGTGCCAGCAGTTATCGGGTGGGTGAGGGACACCGGGAAGCTTTCTTT
TRBD1	TRBV11-3	TRBJ2-6	NA	CATTPGQGMMAGANVLTF	TGTGCCACCACCCCGGGACAGGGCATGATGGCTGGGGCCAACGTCCTGACTTTC
NA	TRBV9	TRBJ2-3	NA	CASGGLRNTDTQYF	TGTGCCAGCGGGGGACTCCGAAACACAGATACGCAGTATTTT
NA	TRBV19	TRBJ1-2	NA	CASKQGSRVQHYGYTF	TGTGCCAGCAAACAGGGAAGCAGGGTTCAGCACTATGGCTACACCTTC
TRBD2	TRBV4-3	TRBJ2-1	NA	CASSQGLAVNNEQFF	TGCGCCAGCAGCCAGGGACTAGCGGTAAACAATGAGCAGTTCTTC
NA	TRBV7-2	TRBJ2-2	NA	CASSLDRATGELFF	TGTGCCAGCAGCTTAGACAGGGCTACCGGGGAGCTGTTTTTT
NA	TRBV30	TRBJ1-1	NA	CAWSRGSDEAFF	TGTGCCTGGAGCAGGGGCTCGGATGAAGCTTTCTTT
NA	TRBV11-2	TRBJ1-1	NA	CASRRQPNTEAFF	TGTGCCAGCAGAAGACAGCCGAACACTGAAGCTTTCTTT
TRBD1	TRBV7-9	TRBJ1-2	NA	CASSLARDRDRGYTF	TGTGCCAGCAGCTTAGCGAGGGACAGGGATAGGGGCTACACCTTC
NA	TRBV3-1/TRBV3-2	TRBJ2-3	NA	CASSPRTNTQYF	TGTGCCAGCAGCCCAAGAACTAATACGCAGTATTTT
TRBD2	TRBV19	TRBJ2-2	once	CASRRAAGGWTGELFF	TGTGCCAGCAGGCGGGCAGCGGGAGGATGGACCGGGGAGCTGTTTTTT
NA	TRBV27	TRBJ1-2	NA	CASRSREMEYGYTF	TGTGCCAGCAGGAGTCGGGAGATGGAATATGGCTACACCTTC
TRBD1	TRBV5-4	TRBJ1-4	few	CASSLVGVQGALEEKLFF	TGTGCCAGCAGCTTGGTGGGGGTACAGGGGGCTTTGGAAGAAAAACTGTTTTTT
NA	TRBV4-3	TRBJ1-2	NA	CASSQLRRPNYGYTF	TGCGCCAGCAGCCAACTTCGCAGGCCTAACTATGGCTACACCTTC
NA	TRBV20-1	TRBJ1-2	once	CSASQSNYGYTF	TGCAGTGCTAGTCAATCTAACTATGGCTACACCTTC
NA	TRBV5-1	TRBJ1-1	NA	CASSSQGAMNTEAFF	TGCGCCAGCAGCTCACAGGGAGCAATGAACACTGAAGCTTTCTTT
NA	TRBV3-1/TRBV3-2	TRBJ1-1	NA	CASSQDVGRGLRNTEAFF	TGTGCCAGCAGCCAAGATGTCGGCCGCGGCCTTCGGAACACTGAAGCTTTCTTT
TRBD1	TRBV4-3	TRBJ1-2	NA	CASSQVQGGYGYTF	TGCGCCAGCAGCCAAGTCCAGGGGGGCTATGGCTACACCTTC
NA	TRBV7-9	TRBJ2-3	NA	CASSLSHTDTRYF	TGTGCCAGCAGCTTATCCCACACAGATACGCGGTATTTT
TRBD1	TRBV24-1	TRBJ2-3	NA	CATSDPGQGTDTQYF	TGTGCCACCAGTGACCCGGGACAGGGCACAGATACGCAGTATTTT
TRBD2	TRBV7-6	TRBJ2-1	NA	CASSARWTSGSSYNEQFF	TGTGCCAGCAGCGCGAGATGGACTAGCGGGAGCTCCTACAATGAGCAGTTCTTC
NA	TRBV19	TRBJ2-2	NA	CASSILATVGELFF	TGTGCCAGTAGTATACTAGCGACAGTGGGGGAGCTGTTTTTT
TRBD1	TRBV5-1	TRBJ2-2	NA	CASSSPGTGLTGELFF	TGCGCCAGCAGCTCGCCCGGGACAGGCCTCACCGGGGAGCTGTTTTTT
TRBD1	TRBV18	TRBJ1-4	NA	CASSPDRGANEKLFF	TGTGCCAGCTCACCGGACAGGGGGGCTAATGAAAAACTGTTTTTT
NA	TRBV6-5	TRBJ2-2	once	CASSYEGRWFVGELFF	TGTGCCAGCAGTTACGAGGGCCGTTGGTTTGTCGGGGAGCTGTTTTTT
NA	TRBV6-2/TRBV6-3	TRBJ1-5	NA	CASSSLRQANQPQHF	TGTGCCAGCAGCTCGCTCAGACAGGCTAATCAGCCCCAGCATTTT
NA	TRBV5-8	TRBJ2-2	NA	CASSLFLPGELFF	TGTGCCAGCAGCTTATTTCTACCCGGGGAGCTGTTTTTT
TRBD1	TRBV19	TRBJ1-1	NA	CASSRGSRTEAFF	TGTGCCAGTAGCAGGGGGTCTCGCACTGAAGCTTTCTTT
NA	TRBV27	TRBJ1-5	NA	CASSLNWPGSGQPQHF	TGTGCCAGCAGTTTAAATTGGCCAGGGTCTGGCCAGCCCCAGCATTTT
TRBD1	TRBV5-8	TRBJ1-4	NA	CASSLGQGQNEKLFF	TGTGCCAGCAGCTTGGGACAGGGGCAGAATGAAAAACTGTTTTTT
NA	TRBV7-2	TRBJ2-1	NA	CASSLVQGEQFF	TGTGCCAGCAGCTTAGTGCAGGGGGAGCAGTTCTTC
TRBD2	TRBV20-1	TRBJ2-3	few	CSASRWTSGGGGDTQYF	TGCAGTGCTAGTCGATGGACTAGCGGGGGAGGGGGAGATACGCAGTATTTT
NA	TRBV7-2	TRBJ2-1	NA	CASSSSEEQFF	TGTGCCAGCAGCTCTTCGGAGGAGCAGTTCTTC
NA	TRBV21-1	TRBJ1-2	NA	CASSKARSTNYGYTF	TGTGCCAGCAGCAAAGCGCGATCGACTAACTATGGCTACACCTTC
TRBD2	TRBV10-3	TRBJ2-2	NA	CAISESGLAGVTGELFF	TGTGCCATCAGTGAGTCGGGACTAGCGGGAGTGACCGGGGAGCTGTTTTTT
TRBD2	TRBV15	TRBJ2-3	once	CATSGGLAGVDTQYF	TGTGCCACCAGCGGGGGACTAGCGGGAGTAGATACGCAGTATTTT
TRBD1	TRBV2	TRBJ2-4	NA	CASSGDRAKNIQYF	TGTGCCAGCAGTGGGGACAGGGCCAAAAACATTCAGTACTTC
TRBD2	TRBV7-2	TRBJ2-2	NA	CASRTPGLASTGELFF	TGTGCCAGCAGGACCCCCGGACTAGCTAGCACCGGGGAGCTGTTTTTT
TRBD1	TRBV4-3	TRBJ1-4	NA	CASSQEGTGTSVFF	TGCGCCAGCAGCCAAGAAGGGACAGGGACGTCAGTGTTTTTT